This passage covers 11 T cell receptor beta chains from one sample sequenced in a study of OX40 agonist ivuxolimab in advanced cancers. TCRdb's copy holds only in-frame clones and misses some; the assay was immunoSEQ multiplex PCR. The data contain approximately 19,000 clones, 65% to 90% of them singletons. The sample consisted of CD4+ or CD8+ T cells sorted from blood, taken in a trial of the OX40 agonist ivuxolimab. These receptors all stem from an adult with an advanced solid tumor such as melanoma, head and neck, liver or kidney cancer.

The chain combines TRBV6-5 with TRBJ2-7; D gene uncertain. V was pared by 0 bases and J by 7 bases, with 13 bases between. The CDR3 is 14 residues long. CDR1 and CDR2 (germline): MNHEY, SVGAGI. CDR3 nucleotides: TGTGCCAGCAGTTACTCGGGCAATCTAGGGGAGCAGTACTTC. This gives the protein CASSYSGNLGEQYF.

This sequence joins TRBV9 and TRBJ2-7; 9 nucleotides agree with TRBD2. Germline values: CDR1 SGDLS, CDR2 YYNGEE. The CDR3 length is 15 residues. J gave up 4 bases and V 3 bases, and 8 bases lay outside the gene matches. CDR3 nucleotides: TGTGCCAGCAGCGCCGCGGGAGGGCCAAGGTACGAGCAGTACTTC. Encoded protein: CASSAAGGPRYEQYF.

V usage is TRBV5-1 and J usage is TRBJ2-2; D is unresolved. Germline-derived CDR1 and CDR2 are SGHRS and YFSETQ. The V end was cut by 0 bases, the J end by 4 bases, with 4 bases between. The CDR3 has 13 residues. As DNA, the CDR3 is TGCGCCAGCAGCTTGGTTTCCACCGGGGAGCTGTTTTTT. It specifies CASSLVSTGELFF.

V is TRBV6-1 and J is TRBJ1-1; the D gene is possibly TRBD1 (5 bases). The germline V and J ends were trimmed by 3 bases and 6 bases, with 17 bases remaining between them. The CDR3 extends over 15 amino acids. The germline gives CDR1 MNHNS, CDR2 SASEGT. CDR3 bases: TGTGCCAGCAGTGACTTCGGGACTCCCGGTGCTGAAGCTTTCTTT. This encodes CASSDFGTPGAEAFF.

CDR3 DNA sequence: TGTGCCAGCAGCTTACAGTCGCCAGGGGCCGGGAACACTGAAGCTTTCTTT. Protein product: CASSLQSPGAGNTEAFF. V gene TRBV7-6 combines with J gene TRBJ1-1; tentatively, D is TRBD1 (6 bases). V dropped 2 bases and J dropped 1 base, with 17 bases sitting between them. The germline gives CDR1 SGHVS, CDR2 FNYEAQ. The CDR3 spans 17 residues.

This rearrangement joins TRBV27 to TRBJ2-7, with TRBD1 identical over 9 bases. Germline V CDR1 and CDR2: MNHEY, SMNVEV (reference sequence). V trimming: 8 bases; J trimming: 5 bases; junction bases outside the gene matches: 7. The CDR3 is 13 amino acids. Here the CDR3 reads CASAGTGWNEQYF. CDR3 coding DNA: TGTGCCAGCGCCGGGACAGGGTGGAACGAGCAGTACTTC.

V usage is TRBV9 and J usage is TRBJ2-5; D might be TRBD2 (6 bases). Trimming shortened V by 1 base and J by 1 base, and 11 bases separated the two germline ends. This CDR3 has 15 residues. The germline CDR1 and CDR2 sequences are SGDLS and YYNGEE. The CDR3 is CASSVSGGPQETQYF. CDR3 bases: TGTGCCAGCAGCGTATCCGGGGGACCCCAAGAGACCCAGTACTTC.

This clone was seen a single time. The chain links TRBV4-2 to TRBJ2-7; TRBD1 matches 11 bases. Trimming took 0 bases from V and 5 from J; bases not matched to a gene: 3. The CDR3 has 15 residues. The germline CDR1 and CDR2 sequences are LGHNA and YNFKEQ. CDR3 sequence: CASSQDPGQGDEQYF. The CDR3 nucleotides are TGTGCCAGCAGCCAAGATCCGGGACAGGGGGACGAGCAGTACTTC.

This clone was observed a few times. The chain carries TRBV9 and TRBJ1-1; D gene ambiguous. The V end lost 5 bases, the J end lost 1 base, and 12 bases lay between the germline ends. Germline CDR1 and CDR2: SGDLS and YYNGEE. The CDR3 is made up of 14 amino acids. The chain's CDR3 is CASSPYGSNTEAFF. For the CDR3, the DNA is TGTGCCAGCAGTCCGTATGGCTCGAACACTGAAGCTTTCTTT.

The chain couples TRBV27 to TRBJ2-4; D unclear. V lost 3 bases and J 0 bases, leaving 6 bases between the germline ends. CDR3 size: 14 residues. Germline assignment: CDR1 MNHEY and CDR2 SMNVEV (reference sequence). This CDR3 is CASSFGLAKNIQYF. DNA of the CDR3: TGTGCCAGCAGTTTCGGTCTAGCCAAAAACATTCAGTACTTC.

This rearrangement joins TRBV6-1 to TRBJ2-7; D is unclear. The CDR3 has 11 residues. The V gene's germline CDR1 is MNHNS and CDR2 SASEGT. V was shortened by 5 bases and J by 5 bases, with 7 bases between the two germline ends. Written as DNA, the CDR3 is TGTGCCAGCAGTACGGCTCACGAGCAGTACTTC. It encodes CASSTAHEQYF.